Following are 3 T cell receptor beta chains from one sample sequenced in a study of blood T cells in healthy people across ages. A second PCR of about 6 to 12 cycles used a sample-barcoded 5' primer and a J-beta primer mix. TCRdb re-called the 5' RACE reads through MiXCR, storing one row per CDR3 protein. The sample holds 800,000 or so distinct CDR3 sequences, around 62% seen once. Sequenced input: blood. These receptors were collected from a man between 25 and 39 years old in good health.

This rearrangement joins TRBV7-6 to TRBJ2-7; 10 nucleotides agree with TRBD1. CDR3 size: 15 residues. The trim removed 5 bases at V and 2 bases at J, leaving 6 bases unmatched. CDR1 and CDR2 from the germline V gene are SGHVS and FNYEAQ. The CDR3 bases are TGTGCCAGCAGCCGCGGGACAGGGGCTACCTACGAGCAGTACTTC. The encoded protein is CASSRGTGATYEQYF.

J is TRBJ1-2 and V is TRBV7-2, with a tentative D call TRBD1 (6 bases). Trimming removed 5 bases at V and 8 bases at J, with 15 bases between. The germline gives CDR1 SGHTA, CDR2 FQGNSA. There are 13 residues in the CDR3. CDR3 sequence: CASSLSGAPGYTF. CDR3 DNA: TGTGCCAGCAGCCTCTCGGGGGCGCCGGGCTACACCTTC.

This clonotype came up a few times. The chain combines TRBV10-3 with TRBJ2-5; the D gene is possibly TRBD1 (7 bases). The length of the CDR3 is 15 residues. V dropped 0 bases and J dropped 11 bases, with 19 bases sitting between them. Germline CDR1 and CDR2: ENHRY and SYGVKD. This chain's CDR3 is CAISESRQGGTGQYF. CDR3 coding DNA: TGTGCCATCAGTGAGTCGCGTCAGGGGGGCACAGGGCAGTACTTC.